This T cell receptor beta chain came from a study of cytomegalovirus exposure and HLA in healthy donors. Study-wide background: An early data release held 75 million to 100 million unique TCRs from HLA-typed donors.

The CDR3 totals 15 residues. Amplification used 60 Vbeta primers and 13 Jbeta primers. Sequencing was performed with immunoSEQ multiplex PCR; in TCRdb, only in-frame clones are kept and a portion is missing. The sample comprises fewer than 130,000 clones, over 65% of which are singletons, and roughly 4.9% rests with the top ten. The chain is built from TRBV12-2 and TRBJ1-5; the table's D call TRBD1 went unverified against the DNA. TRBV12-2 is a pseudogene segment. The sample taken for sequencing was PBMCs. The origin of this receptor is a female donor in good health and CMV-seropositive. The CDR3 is CASRSYREGNQPQHF. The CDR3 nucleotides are TGTGCAAGTCGCTCGTACAGGGAAGGCAATCAGCCCCAGCATTTT.